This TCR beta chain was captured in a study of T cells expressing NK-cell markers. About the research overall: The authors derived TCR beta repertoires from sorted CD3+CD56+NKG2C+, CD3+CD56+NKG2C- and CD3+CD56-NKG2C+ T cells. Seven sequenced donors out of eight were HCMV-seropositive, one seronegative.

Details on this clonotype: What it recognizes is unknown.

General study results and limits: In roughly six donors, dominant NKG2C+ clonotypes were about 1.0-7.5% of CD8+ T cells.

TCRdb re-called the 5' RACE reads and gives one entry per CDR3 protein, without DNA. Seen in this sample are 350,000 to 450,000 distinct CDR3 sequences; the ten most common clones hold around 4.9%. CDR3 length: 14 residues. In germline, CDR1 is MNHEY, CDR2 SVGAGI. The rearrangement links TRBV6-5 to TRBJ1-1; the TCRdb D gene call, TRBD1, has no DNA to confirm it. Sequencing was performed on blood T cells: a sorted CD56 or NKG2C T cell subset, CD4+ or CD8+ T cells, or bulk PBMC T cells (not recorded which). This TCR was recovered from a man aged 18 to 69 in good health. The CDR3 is CASSYGAGGTEAFF.